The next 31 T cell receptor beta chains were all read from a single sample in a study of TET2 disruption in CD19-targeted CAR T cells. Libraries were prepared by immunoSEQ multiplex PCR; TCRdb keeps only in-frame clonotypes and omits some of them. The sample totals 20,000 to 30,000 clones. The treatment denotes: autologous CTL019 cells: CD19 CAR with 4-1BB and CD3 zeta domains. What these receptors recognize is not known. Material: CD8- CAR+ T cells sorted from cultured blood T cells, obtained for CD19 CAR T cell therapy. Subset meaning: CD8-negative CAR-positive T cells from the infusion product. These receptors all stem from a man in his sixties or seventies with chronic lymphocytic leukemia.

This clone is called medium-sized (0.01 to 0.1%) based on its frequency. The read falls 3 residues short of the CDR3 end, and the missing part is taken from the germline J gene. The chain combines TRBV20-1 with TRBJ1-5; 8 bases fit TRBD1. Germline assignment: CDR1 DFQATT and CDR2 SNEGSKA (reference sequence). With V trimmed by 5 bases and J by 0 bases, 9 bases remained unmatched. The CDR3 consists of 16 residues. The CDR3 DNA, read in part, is TGCAGTGCTCAAGACAGGGGCGCTATTAGCAATCAGCCC. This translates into CSAQDRGAISNQP. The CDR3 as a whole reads CSAQDRGAISNQPQHF.

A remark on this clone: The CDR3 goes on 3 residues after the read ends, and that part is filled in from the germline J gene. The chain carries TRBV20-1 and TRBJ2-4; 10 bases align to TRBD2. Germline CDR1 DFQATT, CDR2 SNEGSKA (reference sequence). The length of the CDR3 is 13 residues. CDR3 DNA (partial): TGCAGTGCGCCTAGCGGGGGTGGAGAGACT. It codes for CSAPSGGGET. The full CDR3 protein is CSAPSGGGETQYF.

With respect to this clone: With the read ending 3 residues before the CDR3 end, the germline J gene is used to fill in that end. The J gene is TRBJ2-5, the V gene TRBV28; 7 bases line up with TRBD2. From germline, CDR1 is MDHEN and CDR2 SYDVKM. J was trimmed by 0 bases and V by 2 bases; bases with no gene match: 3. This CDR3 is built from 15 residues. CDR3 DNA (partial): TGTGCCAGCAGTTTACTCGGGACTAACCAAGAGACC. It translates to CASSLLGTNQET. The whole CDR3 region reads CASSLLGTNQETQYF.

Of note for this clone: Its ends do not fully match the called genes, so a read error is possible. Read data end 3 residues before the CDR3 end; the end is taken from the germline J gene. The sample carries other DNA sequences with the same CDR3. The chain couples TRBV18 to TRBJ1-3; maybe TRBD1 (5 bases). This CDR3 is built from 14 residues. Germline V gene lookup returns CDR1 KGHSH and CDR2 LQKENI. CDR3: CASSPTPQGNTIYF. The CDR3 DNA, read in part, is TGTGCCAGCTCACCGACACCTCAGGGAAACACT.

The covered CDR3 bases are TGTGCCACCCTAGGACAGGGGCAA. As protein: CATLGQGQ. The entire CDR3 protein is CATLGQGQAFF. This chain joins TRBV10-3 and TRBJ1-1, with 9 nucleotides matching TRBD1. Read coverage stops 3 residues before the CDR3 terminus; the germline J gene supplies the remainder. The CDR3 has 11 residues. CDR1 is ENHRY and CDR2 is SYGVKD in the germline V gene.

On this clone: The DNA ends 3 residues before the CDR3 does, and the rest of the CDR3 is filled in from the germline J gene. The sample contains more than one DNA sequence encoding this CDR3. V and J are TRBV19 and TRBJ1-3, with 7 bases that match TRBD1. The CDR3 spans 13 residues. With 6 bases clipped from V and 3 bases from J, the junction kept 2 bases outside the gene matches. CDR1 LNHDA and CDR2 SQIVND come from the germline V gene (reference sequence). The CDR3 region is CASRTGFGNTIYF. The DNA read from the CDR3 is TGTGCCAGTAGGACAGGGTTTGGAAACACC.

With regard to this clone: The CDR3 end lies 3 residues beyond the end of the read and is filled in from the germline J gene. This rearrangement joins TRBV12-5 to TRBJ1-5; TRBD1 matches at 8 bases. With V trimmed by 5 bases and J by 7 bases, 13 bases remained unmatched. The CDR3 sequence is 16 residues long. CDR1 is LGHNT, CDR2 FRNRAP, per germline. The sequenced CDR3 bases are TGTGCTAGTGGTGGTTCAGGGGGCGCGACGGGACAGCCC. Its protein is CASGGSGGATGQP. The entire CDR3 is CASGGSGGATGQPQHF.

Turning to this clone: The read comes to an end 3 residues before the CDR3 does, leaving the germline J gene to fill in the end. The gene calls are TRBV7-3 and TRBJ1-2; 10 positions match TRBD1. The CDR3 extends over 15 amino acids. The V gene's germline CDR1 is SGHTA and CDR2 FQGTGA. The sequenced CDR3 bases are TGTGCCAGCAGCTCTCAGACAGGGGGCTACAATGAC. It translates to CASSSQTGGYND. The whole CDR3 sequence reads CASSSQTGGYNDYTF.

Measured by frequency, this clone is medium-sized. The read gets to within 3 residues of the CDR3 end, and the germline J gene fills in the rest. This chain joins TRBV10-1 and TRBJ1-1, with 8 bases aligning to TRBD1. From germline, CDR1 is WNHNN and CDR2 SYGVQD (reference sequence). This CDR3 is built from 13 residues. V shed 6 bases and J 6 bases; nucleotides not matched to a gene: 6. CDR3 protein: CASSDRGRAEAFF. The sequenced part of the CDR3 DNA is TGCGCCAGCAGCGACAGGGGCCGGGCTGAA.

CDR3 loop: CASSQGSVMNTEAFF. The sequenced CDR3 bases are TGTGCCAGCAGTCAAGGGAGCGTCATGAACACTGAA. V usage is TRBV6-1 and J usage is TRBJ1-1; D call uncertain. The read ends 3 residues before the CDR3 terminus; that terminus is restored from the germline J gene. The CDR3 spans 15 residues. Trimming left V 5 bases short and J 0 bases short, with 13 bases between. Germline loops: CDR1 MNHNS, CDR2 SASEGT.

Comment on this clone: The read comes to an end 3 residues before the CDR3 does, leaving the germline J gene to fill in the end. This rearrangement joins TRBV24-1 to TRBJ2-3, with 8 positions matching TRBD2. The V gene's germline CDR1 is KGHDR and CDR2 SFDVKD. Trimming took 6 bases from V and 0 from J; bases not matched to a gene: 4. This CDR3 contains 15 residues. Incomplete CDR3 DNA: TGTGCCACCAGTTTGAGCGGGGGAAGCACAGATACG. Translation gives CATSLSGGSTDT. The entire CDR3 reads CATSLSGGSTDTQYF.

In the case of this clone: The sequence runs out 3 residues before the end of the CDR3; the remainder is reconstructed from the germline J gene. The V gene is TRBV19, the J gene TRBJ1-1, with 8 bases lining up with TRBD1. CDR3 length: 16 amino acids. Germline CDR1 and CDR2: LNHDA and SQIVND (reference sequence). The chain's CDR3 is CASSRTGTTAQETAFF. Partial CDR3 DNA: TGTGCCAGTAGTAGGACAGGGACAACGGCCCAAGAGACC.

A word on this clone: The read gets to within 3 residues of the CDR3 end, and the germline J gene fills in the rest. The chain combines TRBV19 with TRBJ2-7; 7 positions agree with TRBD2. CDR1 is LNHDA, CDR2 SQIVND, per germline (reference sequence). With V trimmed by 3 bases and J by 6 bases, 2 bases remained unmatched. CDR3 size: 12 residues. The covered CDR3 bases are TGTGCCAGTAGTATTGGGAGGGGCGAG. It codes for CASSIGRGE. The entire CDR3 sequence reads CASSIGRGEQYF.

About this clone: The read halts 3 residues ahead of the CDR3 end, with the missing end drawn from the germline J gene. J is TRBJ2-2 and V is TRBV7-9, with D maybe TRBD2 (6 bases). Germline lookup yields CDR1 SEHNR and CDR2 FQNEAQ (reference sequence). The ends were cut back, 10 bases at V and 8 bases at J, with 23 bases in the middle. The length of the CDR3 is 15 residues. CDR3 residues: CATRRATALDGELFF. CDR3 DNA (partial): TGTGCCACCCGGAGGGCTACCGCGTTGGATGGGGAG.

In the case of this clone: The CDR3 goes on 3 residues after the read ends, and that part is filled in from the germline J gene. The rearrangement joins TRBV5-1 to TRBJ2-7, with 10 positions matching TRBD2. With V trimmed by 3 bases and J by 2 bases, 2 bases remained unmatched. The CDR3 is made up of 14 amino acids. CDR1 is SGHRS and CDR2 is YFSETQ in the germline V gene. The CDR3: CASSWTSGAYEQYF. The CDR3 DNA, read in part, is TGCGCCAGCAGCTGGACTAGCGGAGCCTACGAG.

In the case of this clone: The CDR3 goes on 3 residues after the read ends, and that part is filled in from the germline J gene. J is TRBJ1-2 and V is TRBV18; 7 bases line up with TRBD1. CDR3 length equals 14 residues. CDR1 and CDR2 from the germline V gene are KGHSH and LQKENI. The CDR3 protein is CASSPPWQGDTYTF. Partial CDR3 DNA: TGTGCCAGCTCACCGCCCTGGCAGGGGGATACC.

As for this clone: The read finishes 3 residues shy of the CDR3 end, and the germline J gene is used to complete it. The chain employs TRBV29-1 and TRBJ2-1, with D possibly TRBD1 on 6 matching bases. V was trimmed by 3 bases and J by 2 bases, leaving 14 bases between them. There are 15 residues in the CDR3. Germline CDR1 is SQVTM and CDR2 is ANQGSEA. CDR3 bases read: TGCAGCGTTGATGGACAGCAAAAGACCTACAATGAG. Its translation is CSVDGQQKTYNE. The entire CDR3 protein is CSVDGQQKTYNEQFF.

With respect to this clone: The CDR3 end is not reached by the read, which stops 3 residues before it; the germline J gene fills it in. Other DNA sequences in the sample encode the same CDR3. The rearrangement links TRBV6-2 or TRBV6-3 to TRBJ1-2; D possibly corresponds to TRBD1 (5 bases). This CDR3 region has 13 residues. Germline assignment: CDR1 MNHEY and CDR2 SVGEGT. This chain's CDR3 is CASSRDGLGGYTF. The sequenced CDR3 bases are TGTGCCAGCAGCCGCGACGGACTCGGGGGT.

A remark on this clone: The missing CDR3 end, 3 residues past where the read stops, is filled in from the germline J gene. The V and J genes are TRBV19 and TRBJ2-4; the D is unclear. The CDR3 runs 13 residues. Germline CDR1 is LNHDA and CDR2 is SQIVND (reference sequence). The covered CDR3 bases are TGTGCCAGTTCACTCGGTAGCAATCAGCCT. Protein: CASSLGSNQP. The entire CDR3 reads CASSLGSNQPQYF.

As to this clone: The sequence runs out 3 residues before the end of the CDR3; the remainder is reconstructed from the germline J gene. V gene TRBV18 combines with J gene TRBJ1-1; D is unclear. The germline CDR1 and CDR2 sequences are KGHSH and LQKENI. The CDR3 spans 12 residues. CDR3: CASSPRTDTAFF. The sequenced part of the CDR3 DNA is TGTGCCAGCTCACCACGCACAGATACG.

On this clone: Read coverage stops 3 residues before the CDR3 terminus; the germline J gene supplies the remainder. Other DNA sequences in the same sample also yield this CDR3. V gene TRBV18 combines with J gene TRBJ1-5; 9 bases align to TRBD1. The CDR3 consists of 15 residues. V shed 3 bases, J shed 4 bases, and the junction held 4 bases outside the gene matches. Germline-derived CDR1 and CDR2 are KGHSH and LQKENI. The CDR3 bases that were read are TGTGCCAGCTCACCGGACAGGGGAAGAAATCAGCCC. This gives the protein CASSPDRGRNQP. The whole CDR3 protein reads CASSPDRGRNQPQHF.

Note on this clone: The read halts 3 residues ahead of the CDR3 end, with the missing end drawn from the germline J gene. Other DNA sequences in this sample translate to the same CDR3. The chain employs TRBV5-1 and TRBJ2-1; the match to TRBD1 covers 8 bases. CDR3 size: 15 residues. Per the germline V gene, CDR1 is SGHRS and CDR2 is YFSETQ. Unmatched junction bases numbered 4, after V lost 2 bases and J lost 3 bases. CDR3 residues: CASSFGQGNYNEQFF. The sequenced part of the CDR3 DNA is TGCGCCAGCAGCTTTGGACAGGGCAACTACAATGAG.

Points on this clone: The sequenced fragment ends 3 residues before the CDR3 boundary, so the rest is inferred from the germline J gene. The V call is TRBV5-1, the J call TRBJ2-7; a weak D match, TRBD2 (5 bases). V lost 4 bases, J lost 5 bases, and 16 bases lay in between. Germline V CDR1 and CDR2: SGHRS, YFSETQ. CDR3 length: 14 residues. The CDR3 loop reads CASSLGVWQDEQYF. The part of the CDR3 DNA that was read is TGCGCCAGCAGCCTGGGAGTGTGGCAGGACGAG.

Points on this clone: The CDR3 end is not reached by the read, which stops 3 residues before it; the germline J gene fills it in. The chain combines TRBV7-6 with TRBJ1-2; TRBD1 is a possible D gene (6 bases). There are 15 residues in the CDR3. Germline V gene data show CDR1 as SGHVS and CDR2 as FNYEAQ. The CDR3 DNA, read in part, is TGTGCCAGCAGCGAAAGTGGGGAGGGGGTCGGGGGC. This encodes CASSESGEGVGG. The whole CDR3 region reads CASSESGEGVGGYTF.

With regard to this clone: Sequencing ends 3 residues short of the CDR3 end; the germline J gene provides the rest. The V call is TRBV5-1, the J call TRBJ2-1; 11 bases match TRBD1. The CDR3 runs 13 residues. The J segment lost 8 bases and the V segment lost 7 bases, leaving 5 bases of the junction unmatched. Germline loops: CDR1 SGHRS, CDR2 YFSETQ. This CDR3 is CASFRTGGDEQFF. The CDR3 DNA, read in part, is TGCGCCAGCTTTCGGACAGGGGGCGATGAG.

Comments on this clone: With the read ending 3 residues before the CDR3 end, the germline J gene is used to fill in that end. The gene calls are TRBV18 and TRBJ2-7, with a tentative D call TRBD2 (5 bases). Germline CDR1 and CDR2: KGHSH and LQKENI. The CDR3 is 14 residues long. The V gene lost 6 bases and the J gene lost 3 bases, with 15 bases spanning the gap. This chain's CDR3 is CASSPRGPLYEQYF. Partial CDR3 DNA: TGTGCCAGCTCTCCTCGGGGTCCCCTCTACGAG.

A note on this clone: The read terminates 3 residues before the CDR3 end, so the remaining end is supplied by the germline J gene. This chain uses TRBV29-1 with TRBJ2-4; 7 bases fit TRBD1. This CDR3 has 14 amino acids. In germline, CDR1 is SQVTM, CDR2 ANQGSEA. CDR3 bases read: TGCAGCGTCCAAACGACGACAGGGATCTATGGT. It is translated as CSVQTTTGIYG. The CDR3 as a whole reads CSVQTTTGIYGQYF.

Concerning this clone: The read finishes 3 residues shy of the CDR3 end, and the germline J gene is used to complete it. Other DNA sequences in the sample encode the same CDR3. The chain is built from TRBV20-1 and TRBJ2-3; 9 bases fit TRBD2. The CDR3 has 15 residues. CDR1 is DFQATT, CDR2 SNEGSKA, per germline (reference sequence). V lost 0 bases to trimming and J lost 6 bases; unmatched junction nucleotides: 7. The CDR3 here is CSARDLGGGGDTQYF. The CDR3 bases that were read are TGCAGTGCTAGAGATCTTGGCGGGGGGGGTGATACG.

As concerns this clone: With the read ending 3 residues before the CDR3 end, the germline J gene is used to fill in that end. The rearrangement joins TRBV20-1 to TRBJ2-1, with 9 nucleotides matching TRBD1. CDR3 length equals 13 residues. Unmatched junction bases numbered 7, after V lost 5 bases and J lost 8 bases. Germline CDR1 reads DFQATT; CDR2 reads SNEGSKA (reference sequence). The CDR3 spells CSAVQGALDEQFF. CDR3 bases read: TGCAGTGCTGTACAGGGGGCTTTGGATGAG.

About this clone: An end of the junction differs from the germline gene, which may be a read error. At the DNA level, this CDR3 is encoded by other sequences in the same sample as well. The CDR3 is CASSPDRVGYGYTF. The CDR3 DNA, read in part, is TGTGCCAGCAGCCCCGACAGGGTTGGGTATGGT. V usage is TRBV27 and J usage is TRBJ1-2; 7 positions agree with TRBD1. The read finishes 3 residues shy of the CDR3 end, and the germline J gene is used to complete it. This CDR3 has 14 amino acids. Germline values: CDR1 MNHEY, CDR2 SMNVEV (reference sequence).

The CDR3 region is CASSLGQGAFQPQHF. The CDR3 bases that were read are TGTGCCAGCTCCCTGGGACAGGGGGCCTTTCAGCCC. This sequence joins TRBV18 and TRBJ1-5, with TRBD1 matching 12 bases. The read ends 3 residues early relative to the CDR3; the germline J gene fills the gap. The junction had 6 bases not matched to a gene; V was cut back by 6 bases and J by 6 bases. CDR1 and CDR2 (germline): KGHSH, LQKENI. The CDR3 totals 15 residues.